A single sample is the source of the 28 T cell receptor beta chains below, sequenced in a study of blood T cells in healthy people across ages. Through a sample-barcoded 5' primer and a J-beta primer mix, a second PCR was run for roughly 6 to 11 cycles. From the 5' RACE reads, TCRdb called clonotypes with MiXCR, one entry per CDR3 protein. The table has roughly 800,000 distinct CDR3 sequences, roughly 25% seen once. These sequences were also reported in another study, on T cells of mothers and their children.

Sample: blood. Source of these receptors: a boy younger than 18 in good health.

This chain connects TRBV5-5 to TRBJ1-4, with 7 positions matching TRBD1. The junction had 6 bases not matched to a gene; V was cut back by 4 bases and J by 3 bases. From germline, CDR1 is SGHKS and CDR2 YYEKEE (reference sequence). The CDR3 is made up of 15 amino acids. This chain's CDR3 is CASSPGTVSNEKLFF. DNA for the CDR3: TGTGCCAGCAGCCCAGGGACAGTATCTAATGAAAAACTGTTTTTT.

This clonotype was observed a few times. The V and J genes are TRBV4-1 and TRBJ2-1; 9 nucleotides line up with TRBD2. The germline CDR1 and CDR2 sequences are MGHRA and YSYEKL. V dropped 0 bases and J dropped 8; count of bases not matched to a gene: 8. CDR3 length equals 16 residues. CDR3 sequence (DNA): TGCGCCAGCAGCCAAGATGGGACTAGCCGAGTGGATGAGCAGTTCTTC. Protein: CASSQDGTSRVDEQFF.

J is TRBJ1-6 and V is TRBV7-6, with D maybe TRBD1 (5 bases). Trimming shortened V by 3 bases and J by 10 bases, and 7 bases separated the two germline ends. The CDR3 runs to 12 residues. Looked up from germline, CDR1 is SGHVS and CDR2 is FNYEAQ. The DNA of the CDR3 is TGTGCCAGCAGCTTCGGGGCCTCACCCCTCCACTTT. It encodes CASSFGASPLHF. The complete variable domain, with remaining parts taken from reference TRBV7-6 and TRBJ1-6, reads GAGVSQSPRYKVTKRGQDVALRCDPISGHVSLYWYRQALGQGPEFLTYFNYEAQQDKSGLPNDRFSAERPEGSISTLTIQRTEQRDSAMYRCASSFGASPLHFGNGTRLTVT.

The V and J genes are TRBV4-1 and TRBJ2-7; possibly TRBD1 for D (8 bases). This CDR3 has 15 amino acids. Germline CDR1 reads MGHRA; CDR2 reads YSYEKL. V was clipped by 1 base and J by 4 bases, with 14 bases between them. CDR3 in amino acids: CASSQAGGQVYEQYF. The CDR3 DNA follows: TGCGCCAGCAGCCAAGCGGGGGGACAGGTTTACGAGCAGTACTTC.

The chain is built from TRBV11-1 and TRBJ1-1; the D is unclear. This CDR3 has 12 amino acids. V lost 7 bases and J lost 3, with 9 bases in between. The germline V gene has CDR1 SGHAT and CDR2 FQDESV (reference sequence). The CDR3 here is CASTRTHTEAFF. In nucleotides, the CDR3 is TGTGCCAGCACCCGAACCCACACTGAAGCTTTCTTT.

CDR3 amino acids: CASSQARGQGLETQYF. Written as DNA, the CDR3 is TGCGCCAGCAGCCAAGCGAGAGGACAGGGGCTAGAGACCCAGTACTTC. The rearrangement uses TRBV4-3 and TRBJ2-5; TRBD1 agrees at 9 bases. V was clipped by 1 base and J by 4 bases; unmatched bases: 7. CDR3 length: 16 amino acids. The germline V gene encodes CDR1 LGHNA and CDR2 YSLEER.

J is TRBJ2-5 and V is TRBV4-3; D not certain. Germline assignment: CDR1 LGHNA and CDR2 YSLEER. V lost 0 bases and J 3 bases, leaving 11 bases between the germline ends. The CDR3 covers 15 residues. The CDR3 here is CASSQEAKSKETQYF. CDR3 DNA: TGCGCCAGCAGCCAAGAGGCGAAATCGAAAGAGACCCAGTACTTC.

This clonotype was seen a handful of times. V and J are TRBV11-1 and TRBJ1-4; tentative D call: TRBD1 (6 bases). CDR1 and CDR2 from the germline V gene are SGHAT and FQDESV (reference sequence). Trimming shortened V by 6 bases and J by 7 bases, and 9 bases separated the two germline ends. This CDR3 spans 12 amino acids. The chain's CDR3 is CASRTGAEKLFF. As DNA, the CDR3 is TGTGCCAGCAGGACGGGGGCTGAAAAACTGTTTTTT. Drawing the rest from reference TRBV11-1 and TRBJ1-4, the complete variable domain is EAEVAQSPRYKITEKSQAVAFWCDPISGHATLYWYRQILGQGPELLVQFQDESVVDDSQLPKDRFSAERLKGVDSTLKIQPAELGDSAMYLCASRTGAEKLFFGSGTQLSVL.

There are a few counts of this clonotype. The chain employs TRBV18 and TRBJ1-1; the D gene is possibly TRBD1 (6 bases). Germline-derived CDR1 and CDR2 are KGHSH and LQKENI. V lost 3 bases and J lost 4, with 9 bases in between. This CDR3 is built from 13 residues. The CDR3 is CASSPLGATEAFF. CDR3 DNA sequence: TGTGCCAGCTCACCCCTGGGGGCCACTGAAGCTTTCTTT.

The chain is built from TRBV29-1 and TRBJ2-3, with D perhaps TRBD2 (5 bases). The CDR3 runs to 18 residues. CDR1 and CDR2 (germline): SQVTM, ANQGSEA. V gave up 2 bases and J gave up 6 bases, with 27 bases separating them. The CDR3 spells CSVESGSQDSHFQDTQYF. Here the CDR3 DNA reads TGCAGCGTTGAAAGTGGGAGCCAGGACTCGCATTTTCAGGATACGCAGTATTTT.

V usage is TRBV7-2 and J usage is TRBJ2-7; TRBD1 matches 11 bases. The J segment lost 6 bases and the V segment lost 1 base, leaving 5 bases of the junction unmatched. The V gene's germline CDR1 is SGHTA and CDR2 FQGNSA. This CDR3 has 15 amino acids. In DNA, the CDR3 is TGTGCCAGCAGCTTAGGTGGGACAGGGGGGCTCGAGCAGTACTTC. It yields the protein CASSLGGTGGLEQYF.

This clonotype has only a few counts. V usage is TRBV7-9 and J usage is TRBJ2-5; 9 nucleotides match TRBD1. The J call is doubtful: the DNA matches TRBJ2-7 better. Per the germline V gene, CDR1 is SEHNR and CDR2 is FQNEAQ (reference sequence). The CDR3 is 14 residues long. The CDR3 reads CASSEGQGPYEQYF. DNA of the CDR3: TGTGCCAGCAGCGAAGGACAGGGGCCCTACGAGCAGTACTTC.

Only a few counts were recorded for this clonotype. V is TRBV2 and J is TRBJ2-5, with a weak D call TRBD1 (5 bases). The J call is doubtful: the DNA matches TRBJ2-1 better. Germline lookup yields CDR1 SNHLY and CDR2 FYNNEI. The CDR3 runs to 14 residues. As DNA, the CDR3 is TGTGCCAGCAGCGGGCAGGGCCTAGGCGATGAGCAGTTCTTC. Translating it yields CASSGQGLGDEQFF.

The CDR3 region is CASSVRGGDTGELFF. Here the CDR3 DNA reads TGTGCCAGCAGCGTACGAGGGGGGGACACCGGGGAGCTGTTTTTT. The gene calls are TRBV9 and TRBJ2-2; a weak D match, TRBD2 (7 bases). Germline V gene data show CDR1 as SGDLS and CDR2 as YYNGEE. The CDR3 is 15 residues long. Between the trimmed V and J ends, which lost 1 base and 3 bases, there was a span of 10 bases.

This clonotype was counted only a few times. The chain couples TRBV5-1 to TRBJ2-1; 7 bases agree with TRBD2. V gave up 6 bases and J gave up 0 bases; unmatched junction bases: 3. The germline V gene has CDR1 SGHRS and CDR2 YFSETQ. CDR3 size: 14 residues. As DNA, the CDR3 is TGCGCCAGCAAAGCGGGAAGCTCCTACAATGAGCAGTTCTTC. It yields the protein CASKAGSSYNEQFF.

The CDR3 DNA is TGTGCCATCAGTGAGGGACAGTACACCGGGGAGCTGTTTTTT. Protein product: CAISEGQYTGELFF. The V and J genes are TRBV10-3 and TRBJ2-2; D might be TRBD1 (6 bases). The V gene's germline CDR1 is ENHRY and CDR2 SYGVKD. The ends were cut back, 2 bases at V and 3 bases at J, with 7 bases in the middle. The CDR3 is 14 amino acids.

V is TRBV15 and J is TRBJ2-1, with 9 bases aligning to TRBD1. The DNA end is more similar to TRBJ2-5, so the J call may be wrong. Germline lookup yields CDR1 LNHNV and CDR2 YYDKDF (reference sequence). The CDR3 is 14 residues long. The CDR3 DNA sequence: TGTGCCACCAGCAGAGAAAAGGGACAGGGTGACCAGTACTTC. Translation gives CATSREKGQGDQYF.

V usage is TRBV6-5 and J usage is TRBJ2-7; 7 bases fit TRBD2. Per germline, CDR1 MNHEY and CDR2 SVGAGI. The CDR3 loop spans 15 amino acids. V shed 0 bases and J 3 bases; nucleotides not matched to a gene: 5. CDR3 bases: TGTGCCAGCAGTTACTCGAGCGGGAACGGCTACGAGCAGTACTTC. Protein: CASSYSSGNGYEQYF.

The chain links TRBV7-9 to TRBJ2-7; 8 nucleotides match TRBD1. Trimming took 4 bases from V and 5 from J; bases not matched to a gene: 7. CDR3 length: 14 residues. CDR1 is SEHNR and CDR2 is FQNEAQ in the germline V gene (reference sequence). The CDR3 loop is CASSSRQGYHEQYF. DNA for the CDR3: TGTGCCAGCAGCTCCCGACAGGGGTACCACGAGCAGTACTTC.

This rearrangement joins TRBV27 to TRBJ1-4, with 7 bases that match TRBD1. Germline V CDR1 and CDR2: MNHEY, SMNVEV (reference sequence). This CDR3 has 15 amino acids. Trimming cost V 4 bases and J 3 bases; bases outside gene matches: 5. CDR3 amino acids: CASSSDRVANEKLFF. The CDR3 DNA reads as TGTGCCAGCAGTTCCGACAGGGTCGCTAATGAAAAACTGTTTTTT.

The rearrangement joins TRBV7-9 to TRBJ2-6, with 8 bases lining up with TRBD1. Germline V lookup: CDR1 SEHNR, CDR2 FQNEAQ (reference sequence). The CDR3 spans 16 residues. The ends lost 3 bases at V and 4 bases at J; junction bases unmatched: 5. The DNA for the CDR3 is TGTGCCAGCAGCTTGACAGGGGCGATGGGGGCCAACGTCCTGACTTTC. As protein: CASSLTGAMGANVLTF.

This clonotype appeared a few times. CDR3 region: CASSRAGLGIEQYF. The DNA for the CDR3 is TGTGCCAGCAGCCGAGCAGGACTAGGTATCGAGCAGTACTTC. The chain employs TRBV3-1 and TRBJ2-7, with 7 bases fitting TRBD2. CDR1 and CDR2 (germline): LGHDT, YNNKEL (reference sequence). The ends lost 4 bases at V and 6 bases at J; junction bases unmatched: 9. CDR3 length: 14 residues.

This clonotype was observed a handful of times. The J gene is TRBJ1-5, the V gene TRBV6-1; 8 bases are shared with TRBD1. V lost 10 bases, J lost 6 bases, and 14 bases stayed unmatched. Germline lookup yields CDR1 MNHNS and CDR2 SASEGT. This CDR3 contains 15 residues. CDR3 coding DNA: TGTGCCACAAAGGACAGGGAGTTTACGGGTCAGCCCCAGCATTTT. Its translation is CATKDREFTGQPQHF.

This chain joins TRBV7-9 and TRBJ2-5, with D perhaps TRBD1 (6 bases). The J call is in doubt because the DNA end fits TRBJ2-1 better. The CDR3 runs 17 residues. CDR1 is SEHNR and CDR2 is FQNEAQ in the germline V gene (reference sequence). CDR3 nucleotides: TGTGCCAGCAGCTTAGCTACAGGGTCAAAAAGACACAATGAGCAGTTCTTC. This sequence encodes CASSLATGSKRHNEQFF.

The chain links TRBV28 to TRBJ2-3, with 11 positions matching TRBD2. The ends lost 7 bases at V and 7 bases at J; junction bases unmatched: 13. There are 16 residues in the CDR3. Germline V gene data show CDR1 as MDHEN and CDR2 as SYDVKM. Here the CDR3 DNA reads TGTGCCAGCACCGCCTTACTAGCGGGAGCGGCGAATACGCAGTATTTT. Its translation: CASTALLAGAANTQYF.

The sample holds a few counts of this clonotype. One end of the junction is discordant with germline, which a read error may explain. In DNA form, the CDR3 reads TGTGCCACCAACAGAGATCGACTAGCGGAGCAGTACTTC. It yields the protein CATNRDRLAEQYF. V and J are TRBV15 and TRBJ2-1; TRBD2 matches at 8 bases. TRBJ2-7 matches the DNA end more closely, so the J call is doubtful. CDR3 size: 13 residues. Germline CDR1 reads LNHNV; CDR2 reads YYDKDF (reference sequence).

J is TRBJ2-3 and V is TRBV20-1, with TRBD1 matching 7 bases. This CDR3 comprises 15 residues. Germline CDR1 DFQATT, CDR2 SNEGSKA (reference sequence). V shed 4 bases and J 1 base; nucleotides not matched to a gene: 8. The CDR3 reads CSATMPGGRTDTQYF. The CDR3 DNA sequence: TGCAGTGCTACCATGCCAGGGGGTCGCACAGATACGCAGTATTTT.

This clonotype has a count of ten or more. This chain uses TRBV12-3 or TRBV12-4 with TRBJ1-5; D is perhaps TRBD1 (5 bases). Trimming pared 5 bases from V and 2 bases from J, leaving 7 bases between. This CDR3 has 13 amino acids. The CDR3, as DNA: TGTGCCAGCAGTAGGGGAGGCAATCAGCCCCAGCATTTT. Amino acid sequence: CASSRGGNQPQHF.